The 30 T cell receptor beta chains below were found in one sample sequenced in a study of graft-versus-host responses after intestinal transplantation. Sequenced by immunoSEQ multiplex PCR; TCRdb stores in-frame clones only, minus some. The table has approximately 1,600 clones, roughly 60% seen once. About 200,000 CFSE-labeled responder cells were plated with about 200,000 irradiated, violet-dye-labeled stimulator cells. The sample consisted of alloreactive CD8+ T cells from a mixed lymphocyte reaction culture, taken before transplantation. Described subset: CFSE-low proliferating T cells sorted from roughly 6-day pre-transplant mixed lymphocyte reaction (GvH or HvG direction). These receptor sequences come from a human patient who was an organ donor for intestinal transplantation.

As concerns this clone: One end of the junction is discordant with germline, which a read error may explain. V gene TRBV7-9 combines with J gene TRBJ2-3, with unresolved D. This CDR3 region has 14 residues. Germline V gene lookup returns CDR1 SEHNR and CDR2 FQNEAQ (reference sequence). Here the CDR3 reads CAGSLPQNTDTQYF. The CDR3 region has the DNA TGTGCCGGCAGCTTACCACAGAACACAGATACGCAGTATTTT.

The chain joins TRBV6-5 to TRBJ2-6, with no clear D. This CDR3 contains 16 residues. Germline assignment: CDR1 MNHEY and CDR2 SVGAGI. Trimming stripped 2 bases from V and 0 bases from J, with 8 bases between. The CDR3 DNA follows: TGTGCCAGCAGTTACGGGGTCTCCTCTGGGGCCAACGTCCTGACTTTC. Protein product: CASSYGVSSGANVLTF.

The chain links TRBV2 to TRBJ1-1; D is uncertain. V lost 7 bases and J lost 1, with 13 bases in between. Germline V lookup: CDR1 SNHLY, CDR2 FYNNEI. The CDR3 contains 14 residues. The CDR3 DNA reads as TGTGCCAGCATACCAACATGGGAGAACACTGAAGCTTTCTTT. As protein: CASIPTWENTEAFF.

CDR3 bases: TGCGCCAGCAGCCAAGATCTCGAGATTGCAGTCTACGAGCAGTACTTC. This translates into CASSQDLEIAVYEQYF. This sequence joins TRBV4-3 and TRBJ2-7; the D is unclear. CDR3 length: 16 residues. Trimming pared 0 bases from V and 3 bases from J, leaving 15 bases between. Germline loops: CDR1 LGHNA, CDR2 YSLEER.

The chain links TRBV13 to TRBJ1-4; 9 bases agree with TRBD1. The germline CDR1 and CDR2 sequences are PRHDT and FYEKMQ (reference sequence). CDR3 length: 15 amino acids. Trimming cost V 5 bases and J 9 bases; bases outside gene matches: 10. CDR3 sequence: CASSKTGTGWKKLFF. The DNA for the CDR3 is TGTGCCAGCAGCAAGACCGGGACAGGGTGGAAAAAACTGTTTTTT.

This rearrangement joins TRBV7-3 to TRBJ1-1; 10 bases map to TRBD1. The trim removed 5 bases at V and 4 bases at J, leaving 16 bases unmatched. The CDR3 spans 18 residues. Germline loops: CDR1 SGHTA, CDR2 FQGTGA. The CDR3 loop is CASSTPDGTGAIGTEAFF. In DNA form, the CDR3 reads TGTGCCAGCAGCACCCCCGATGGGACAGGGGCGATAGGCACTGAAGCTTTCTTT.

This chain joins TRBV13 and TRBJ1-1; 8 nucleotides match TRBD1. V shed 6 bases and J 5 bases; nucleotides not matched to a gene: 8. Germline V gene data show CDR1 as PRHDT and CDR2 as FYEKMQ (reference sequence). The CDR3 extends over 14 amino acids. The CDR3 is CASSPTGDQTEAFF. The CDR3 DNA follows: TGTGCCAGCAGTCCGACAGGGGATCAGACTGAAGCTTTCTTT.

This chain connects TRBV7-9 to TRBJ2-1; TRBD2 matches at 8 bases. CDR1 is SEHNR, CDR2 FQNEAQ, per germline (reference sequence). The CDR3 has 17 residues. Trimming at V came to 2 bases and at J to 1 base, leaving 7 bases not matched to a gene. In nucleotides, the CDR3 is TGTGCCAGCAGCTTAATCTCGGCGGGGGGTTCCTACAATGAGCAGTTCTTC. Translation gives CASSLISAGGSYNEQFF.

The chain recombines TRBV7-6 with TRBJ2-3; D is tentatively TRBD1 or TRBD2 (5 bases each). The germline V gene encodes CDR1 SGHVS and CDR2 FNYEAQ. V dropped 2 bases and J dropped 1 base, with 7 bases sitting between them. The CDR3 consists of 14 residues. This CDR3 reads CASSLMGGTDTQYF. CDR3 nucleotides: TGTGCCAGCAGCTTAATGGGGGGCACAGATACGCAGTATTTT. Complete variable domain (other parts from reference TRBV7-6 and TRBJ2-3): GAGVSQSPRYKVTKRGQDVALRCDPISGHVSLYWYRQALGQGPEFLTYFNYEAQQDKSGLPNDRFSAERPEGSISTLTIQRTEQRDSAMYRCASSLMGGTDTQYFGPGTRLTVL.

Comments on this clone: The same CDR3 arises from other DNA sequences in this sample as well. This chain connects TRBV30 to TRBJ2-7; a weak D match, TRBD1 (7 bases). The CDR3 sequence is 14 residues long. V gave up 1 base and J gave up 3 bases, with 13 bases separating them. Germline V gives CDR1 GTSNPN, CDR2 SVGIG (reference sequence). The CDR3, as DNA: TGTGCCTGGAGTGGCGGGACAGCCGACTACGAGCAGTACTTC. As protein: CAWSGGTADYEQYF.

The chain's CDR3 is CSVEGEPNTGELFF. As DNA, the CDR3 is TGCTCCGTAGAGGGGGAACCGAACACCGGGGAGCTGTTTTTT. The chain recombines TRBV29-1 with TRBJ2-2; tentatively, D is TRBD1 (6 bases). Germline V gene data show CDR1 as SQVTM and CDR2 as ANQGSEA. CDR3 size: 14 residues.

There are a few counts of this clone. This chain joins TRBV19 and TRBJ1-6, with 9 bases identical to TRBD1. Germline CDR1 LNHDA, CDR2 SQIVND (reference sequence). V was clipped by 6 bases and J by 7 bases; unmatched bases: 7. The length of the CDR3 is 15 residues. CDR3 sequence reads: CASSTTGGNNSPLHF. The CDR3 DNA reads TGTGCCAGTAGCACGACAGGGGGAAACAATTCACCCCTCCACTTT.

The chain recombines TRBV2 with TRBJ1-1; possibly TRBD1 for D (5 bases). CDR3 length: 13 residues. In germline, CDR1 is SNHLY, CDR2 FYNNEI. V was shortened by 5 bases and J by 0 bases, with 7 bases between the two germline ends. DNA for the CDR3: TGTGCCAGCAGTCCGGGGGTGAACACTGAAGCTTTCTTT. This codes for CASSPGVNTEAFF.

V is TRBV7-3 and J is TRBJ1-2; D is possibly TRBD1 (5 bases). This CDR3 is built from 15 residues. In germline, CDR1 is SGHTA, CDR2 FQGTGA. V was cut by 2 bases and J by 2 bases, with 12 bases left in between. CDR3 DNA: TGTGCCAGCAGCTTAGGCGGGGGGTGGAACTATGGCTACACCTTC. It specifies CASSLGGGWNYGYTF.

Here the CDR3 reads CASSLSPLGWGEQFF. The CDR3 DNA sequence: TGTGCCAGCAGTTTATCGCCGTTGGGGTGGGGTGAGCAGTTCTTC. The V call is TRBV27, the J call TRBJ2-1, with D hard to call. V was cut by 0 bases and J by 9 bases, with 15 bases left in between. This CDR3 comprises 15 residues. Germline V gene lookup returns CDR1 MNHEY and CDR2 SMNVEV (reference sequence).

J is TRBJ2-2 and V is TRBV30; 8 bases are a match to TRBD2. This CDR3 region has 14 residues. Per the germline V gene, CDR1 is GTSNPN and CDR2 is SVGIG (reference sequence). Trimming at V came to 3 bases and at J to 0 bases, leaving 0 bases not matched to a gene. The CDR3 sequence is CAWRGLANTGELFF. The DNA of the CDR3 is TGTGCCTGGAGGGGACTAGCGAACACCGGGGAGCTGTTTTTT.

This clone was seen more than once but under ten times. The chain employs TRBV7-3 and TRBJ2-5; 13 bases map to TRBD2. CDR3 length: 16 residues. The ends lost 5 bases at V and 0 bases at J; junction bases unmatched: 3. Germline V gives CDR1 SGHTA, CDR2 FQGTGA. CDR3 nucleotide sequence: TGTGCCAGCAGCCGGACTAGCGGGGGAGACCAAGAGACCCAGTACTTC. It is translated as CASSRTSGGDQETQYF.

DNA for the CDR3: TGTGCCAGCAGTGAAGAGGGGATTGAAAAACTGTTTTTT. Amino acid sequence: CASSEEGIEKLFF. The V call is TRBV25-1, the J call TRBJ1-4, with D tentatively TRBD1 (5 bases). The CDR3 has 13 amino acids. The V gene lost 2 bases and the J gene lost 7 bases, with 8 bases spanning the gap. Looked up from germline, CDR1 is MGHDK and CDR2 is SYGVNS.

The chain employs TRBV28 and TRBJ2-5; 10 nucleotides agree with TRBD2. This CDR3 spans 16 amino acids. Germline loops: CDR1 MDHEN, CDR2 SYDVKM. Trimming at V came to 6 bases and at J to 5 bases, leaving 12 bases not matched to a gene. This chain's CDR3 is CASSPHLAGALETQYF. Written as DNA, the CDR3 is TGTGCCAGCAGCCCACACCTAGCGGGGGCCTTGGAGACCCAGTACTTC.

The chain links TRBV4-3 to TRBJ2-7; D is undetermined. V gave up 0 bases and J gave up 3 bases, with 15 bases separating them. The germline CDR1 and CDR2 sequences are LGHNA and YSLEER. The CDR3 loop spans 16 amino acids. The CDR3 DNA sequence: TGCGCCAGCAGCCAAGATGCGCGGTGGCAGTTCTACGAGCAGTACTTC. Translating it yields CASSQDARWQFYEQYF.

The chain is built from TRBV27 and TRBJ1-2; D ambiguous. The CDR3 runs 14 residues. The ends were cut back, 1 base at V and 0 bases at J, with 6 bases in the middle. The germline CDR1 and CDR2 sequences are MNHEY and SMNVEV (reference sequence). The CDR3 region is CASSLLGANYGYTF. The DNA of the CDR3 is TGTGCCAGCAGTTTATTGGGAGCTAACTATGGCTACACCTTC.

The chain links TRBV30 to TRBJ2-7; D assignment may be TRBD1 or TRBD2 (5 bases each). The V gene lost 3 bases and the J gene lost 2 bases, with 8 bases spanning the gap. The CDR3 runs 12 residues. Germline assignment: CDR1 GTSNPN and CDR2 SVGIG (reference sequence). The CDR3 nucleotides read TGTGCCTGGAGCGGGACGGCCTACGAGCAGTACTTC. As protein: CAWSGTAYEQYF.

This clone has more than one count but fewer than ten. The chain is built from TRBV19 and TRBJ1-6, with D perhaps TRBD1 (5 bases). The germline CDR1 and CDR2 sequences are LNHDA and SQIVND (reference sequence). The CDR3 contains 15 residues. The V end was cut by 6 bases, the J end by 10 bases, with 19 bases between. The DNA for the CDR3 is TGTGCCAGTAGATACCTACAGGACGTGCAATCACCCCTCCACTTT. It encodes CASRYLQDVQSPLHF.

The CDR3 here is CSDIQGEDGYTF. The CDR3 bases are TGCAGCGACATACAGGGTGAAGATGGCTACACCTTC. The V gene is TRBV29-1, the J gene TRBJ1-2; D may be TRBD1 (6 bases). The CDR3 consists of 12 residues. The V gene's germline CDR1 is SQVTM and CDR2 ANQGSEA. Trimming left V 7 bases short and J 6 bases short, with 15 bases between.

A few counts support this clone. DNA of the CDR3: TGTGCCAGCAGCTCTCAGGGAATCTCTGGAAACACCATATATTTT. Translating gives CASSSQGISGNTIYF. This chain connects TRBV13 to TRBJ1-3; perhaps TRBD1 as D (5 bases). Germline V gene data show CDR1 as PRHDT and CDR2 as FYEKMQ (reference sequence). V was cut by 4 bases and J by 0 bases, with 10 bases left in between. The CDR3 contains 15 residues.

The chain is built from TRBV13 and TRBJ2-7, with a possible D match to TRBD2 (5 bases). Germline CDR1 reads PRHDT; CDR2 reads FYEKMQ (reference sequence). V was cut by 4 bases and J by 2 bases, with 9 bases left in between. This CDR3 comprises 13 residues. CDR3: CASSSPGAYEQYF. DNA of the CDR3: TGTGCCAGCAGCTCCCCCGGGGCCTACGAGCAGTACTTC.

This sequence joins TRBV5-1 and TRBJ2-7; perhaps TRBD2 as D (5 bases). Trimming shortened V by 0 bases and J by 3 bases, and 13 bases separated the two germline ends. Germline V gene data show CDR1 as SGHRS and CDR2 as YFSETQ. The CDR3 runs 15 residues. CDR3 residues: CASSLVSPGFYEQYF. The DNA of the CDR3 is TGCGCCAGCAGCTTGGTAAGCCCGGGGTTCTACGAGCAGTACTTC.

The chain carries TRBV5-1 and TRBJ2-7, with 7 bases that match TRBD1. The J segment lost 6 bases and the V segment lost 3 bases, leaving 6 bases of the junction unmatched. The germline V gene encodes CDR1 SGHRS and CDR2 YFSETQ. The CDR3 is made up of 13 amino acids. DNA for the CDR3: TGCGCCAGCAGCTATGGGACAGATGTCGAGCAGTACTTC. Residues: CASSYGTDVEQYF.

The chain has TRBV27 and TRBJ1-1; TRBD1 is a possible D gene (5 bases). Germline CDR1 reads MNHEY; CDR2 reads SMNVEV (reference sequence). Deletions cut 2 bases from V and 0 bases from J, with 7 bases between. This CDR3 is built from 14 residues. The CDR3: CASSLPGMNTEAFF. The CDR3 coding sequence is TGTGCCAGCAGTTTACCAGGGATGAACACTGAAGCTTTCTTT.

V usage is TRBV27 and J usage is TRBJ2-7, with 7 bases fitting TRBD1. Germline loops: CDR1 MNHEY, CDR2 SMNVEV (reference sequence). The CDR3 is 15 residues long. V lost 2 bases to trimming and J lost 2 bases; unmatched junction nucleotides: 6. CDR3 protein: CASSLTRQGTYEQYF. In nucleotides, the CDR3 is TGTGCCAGCAGTTTAACGAGACAGGGTACCTACGAGCAGTACTTC.